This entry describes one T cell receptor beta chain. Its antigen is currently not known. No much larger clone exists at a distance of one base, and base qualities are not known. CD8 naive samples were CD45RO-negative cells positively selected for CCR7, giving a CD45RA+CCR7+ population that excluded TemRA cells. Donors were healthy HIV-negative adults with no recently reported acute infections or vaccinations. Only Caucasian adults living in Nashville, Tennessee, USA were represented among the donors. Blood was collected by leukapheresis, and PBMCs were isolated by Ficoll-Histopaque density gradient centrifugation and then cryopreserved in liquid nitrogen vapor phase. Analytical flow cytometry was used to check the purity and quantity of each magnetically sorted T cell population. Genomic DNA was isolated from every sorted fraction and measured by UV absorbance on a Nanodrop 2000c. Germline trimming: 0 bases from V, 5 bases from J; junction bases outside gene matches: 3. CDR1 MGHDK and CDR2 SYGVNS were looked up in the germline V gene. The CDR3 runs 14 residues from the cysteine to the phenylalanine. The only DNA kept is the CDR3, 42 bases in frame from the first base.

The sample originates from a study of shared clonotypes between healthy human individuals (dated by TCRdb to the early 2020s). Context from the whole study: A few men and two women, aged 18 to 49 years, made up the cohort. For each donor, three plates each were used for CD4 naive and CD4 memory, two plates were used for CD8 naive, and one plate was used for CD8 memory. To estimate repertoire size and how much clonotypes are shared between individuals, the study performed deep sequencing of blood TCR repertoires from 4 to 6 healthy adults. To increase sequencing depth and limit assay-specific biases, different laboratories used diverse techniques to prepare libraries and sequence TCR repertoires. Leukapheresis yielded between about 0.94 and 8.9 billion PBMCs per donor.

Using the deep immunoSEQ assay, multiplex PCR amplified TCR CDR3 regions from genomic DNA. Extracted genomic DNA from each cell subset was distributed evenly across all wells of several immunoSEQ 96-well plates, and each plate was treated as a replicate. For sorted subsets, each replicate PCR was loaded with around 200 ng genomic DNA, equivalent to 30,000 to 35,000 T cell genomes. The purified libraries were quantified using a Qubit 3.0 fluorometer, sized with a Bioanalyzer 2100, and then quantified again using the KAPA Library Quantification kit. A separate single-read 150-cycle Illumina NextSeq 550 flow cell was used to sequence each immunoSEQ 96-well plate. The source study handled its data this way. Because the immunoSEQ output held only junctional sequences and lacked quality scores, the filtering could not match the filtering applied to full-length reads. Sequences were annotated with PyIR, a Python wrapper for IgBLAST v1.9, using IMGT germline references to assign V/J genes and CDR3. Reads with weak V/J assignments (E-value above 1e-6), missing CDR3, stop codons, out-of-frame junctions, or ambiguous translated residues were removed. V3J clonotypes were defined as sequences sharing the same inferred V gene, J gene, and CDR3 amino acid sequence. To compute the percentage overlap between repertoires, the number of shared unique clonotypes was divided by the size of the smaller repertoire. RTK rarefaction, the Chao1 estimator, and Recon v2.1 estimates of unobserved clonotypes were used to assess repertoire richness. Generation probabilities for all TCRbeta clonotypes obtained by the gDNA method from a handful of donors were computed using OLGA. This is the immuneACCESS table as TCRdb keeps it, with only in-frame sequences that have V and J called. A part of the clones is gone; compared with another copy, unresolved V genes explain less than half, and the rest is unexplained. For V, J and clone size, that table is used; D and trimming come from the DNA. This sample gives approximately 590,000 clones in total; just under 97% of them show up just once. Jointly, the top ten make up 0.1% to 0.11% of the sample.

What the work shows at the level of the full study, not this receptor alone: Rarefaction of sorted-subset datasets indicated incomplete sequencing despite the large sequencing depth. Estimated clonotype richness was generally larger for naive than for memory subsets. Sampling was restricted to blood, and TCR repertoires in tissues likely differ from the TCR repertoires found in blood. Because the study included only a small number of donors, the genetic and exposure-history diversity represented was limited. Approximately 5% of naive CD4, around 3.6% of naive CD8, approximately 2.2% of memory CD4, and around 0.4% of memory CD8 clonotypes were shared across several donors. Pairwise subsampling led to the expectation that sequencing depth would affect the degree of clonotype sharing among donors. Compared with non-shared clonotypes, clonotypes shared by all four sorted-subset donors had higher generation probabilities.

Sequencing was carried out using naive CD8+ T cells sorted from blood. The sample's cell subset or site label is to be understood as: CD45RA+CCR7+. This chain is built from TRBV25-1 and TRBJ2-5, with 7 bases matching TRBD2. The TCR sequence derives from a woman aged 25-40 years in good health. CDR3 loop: CASSEYGLGETQYF. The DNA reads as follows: TGTGCCAGCAGTGAATATGGACTAGGCGAGACCCAGTACTTC. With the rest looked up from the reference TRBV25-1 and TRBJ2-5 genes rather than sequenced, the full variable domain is EADIYQTPRYLVIGTGKKITLECSQTMGHDKMYWYQQDPGMELHLIHYSYGVNSTEKGDLSSESTVSRIRTEHFPLTLESARPSHTSQYLCASSEYGLGETQYFGPGTRLLVL.